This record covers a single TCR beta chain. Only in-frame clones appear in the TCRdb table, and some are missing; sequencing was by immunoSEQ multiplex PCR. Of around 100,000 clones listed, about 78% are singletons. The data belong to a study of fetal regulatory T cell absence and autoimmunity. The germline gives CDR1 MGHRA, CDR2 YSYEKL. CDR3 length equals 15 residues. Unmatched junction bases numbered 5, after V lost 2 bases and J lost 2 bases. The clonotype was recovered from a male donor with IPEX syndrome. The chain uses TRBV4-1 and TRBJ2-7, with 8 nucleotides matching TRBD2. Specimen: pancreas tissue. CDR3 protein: CASSQRLANTYEQYF. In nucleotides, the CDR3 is TGCGCCAGCAGCCAACGACTAGCGAACACCTACGAGCAGTACTTC.